This paragraph covers one TCR beta chain sequence. This clone was counted a single time. Which antigen it targets is not known. No much larger clone is present one base from it, and per-base qualities are unavailable. TCRbeta CDR3 regions were amplified from genomic DNA using the immunoSEQ Assay, a bias-controlled multiplex PCR. The authors' pipeline ran thus. Nucleated cell counts per sample were estimated from amplification of reference gene primers within the assay. Sequence reads were collapsed and filtered to measure the absolute abundance of every unique TCRbeta CDR3 rearrangement. For each sample, productive Simpson clonality was calculated by taking the square root of Simpson's diversity index across productive rearrangements. TCRdb carries this immuneACCESS record with in-frame sequences only. Its versions omit some clonotypes, under half of them owing to an unresolved V gene in the studies checked, with the rest unexplained. V, J and clone size derive from that table, while D and trimming were established from the DNA sequence. The sample table holds roughly 180,000 clones, of which about 76% were seen once. Roughly 8.7% of the sample goes to the ten largest clones.

CDR1 SGHDN and CDR2 FVKESK are derived from the germline V gene. Trimming at the junction amounts to 4 bases on V and 0 bases on J, and the germline ends lie 13 bases apart. Inclusive of the bounding cysteine and phenylalanine, the CDR3 is 16 residues long. Only CDR3 DNA remains: 48 bases, in frame from the first base. The entry originates in a study of blood T cell repertoires in COVID-19 (dated by TCRdb to about 2020). For the wider study: The collaborator samples originated in the United States, Italy and Spain and spanned the acute and convalescent phases of COVID-19. The material from the prospective study consisted of cDNA or gDNA derived from T cells, B-cell-depleted T cells, or PBMCs. Deeply sampled blood TCRbeta repertoires from subjects exposed to, actively infected with, or recovered from COVID-19 were included in the dataset. The repertoires were released in a freely available public database meant as a resource for research on the immune response to SARS-CoV-2. Samples came from the ongoing ImmuneRACE study (first 160 participants) plus 1,254 subjects from 6 global collaborators. The sample metadata nearly always contained a de-identified subject ID, COVID-19 status, age in years and sex. HLA class I and class II types, where available, came from metadata supplied by the sample provider rather than from assay-based typing.

General study outcomes and caveats: Clinical and demographic metadata were provided uncurated, with the amount varying by source and participant.

Whole blood was collected in K2EDTA tubes by collaborating institutions according to the institutions' own protocols. For TCRbeta analysis, collaborators shipped samples as frozen whole blood, isolated PBMCs, or DNA extracted from either of those sample types. Sample: peripheral blood. Rearrangement joined TRBV14 to TRBJ1-3; TRBD1 is a possible D gene, resting on 5 matching bases. The clonotype originates from a woman between 50 and 59 years old with active or convalescent COVID-19. The CDR3 has the sequence CASSRLDTYSGNTIYF. The DNA is TGTGCCAGCAGCCGATTGGACACCTACTCTGGAAACACCATATATTTT.